What follows is one T cell receptor (beta chain) and its context. Its antigen remains undetermined. Nothing much larger sits one base from this clone, and base qualities are not available. Separate amplification of TCR alpha and beta chain libraries was performed from the second PCR step onward. Donor CMV status was determined by IFNgamma production from CD4+ T cells after overnight stimulation of fresh PBMCs with CMV viral lysate. Using Miltenyi beads, CD4 T cells were first positively selected, and CD8 T cells were then positively selected from the CD4-negative fraction. After staining for CD3, CD4, CD8, CD45RA, CD27 and a live/dead dye, cells were sorted on a BD Aria II into four subsets based on CD45RA and CD27. Blood was obtained from a few healthy volunteers, and the blood from each volunteer was fractionated into CD4 and CD8 T cells and subsequently into four differentiation subsets. About 110 ml of peripheral blood was collected from each donor, and PBMC were isolated by Ficoll-Paque PLUS density-gradient centrifugation. Sorted cells were lysed in RLT buffer, and RNA was extracted with a Qiagen RNeasy kit and stored at -80°C.

The source of the sample is a study of naive and memory T cell subsets (dated 2017 in TCRdb). As for the study more broadly: The study applied an open-source, UMI-based TCR alpha and beta sequencing pipeline to sorted naive and memory peripheral blood T cell subsets. IgG serology results and the functional CMV T cell responses were in complete agreement. RNA was DNase-treated and reverse transcribed with TCR constant-region primers, mostly using SuperScript III.

What the study reported, not specific to this receptor: After error correction, only a single occurrence was seen for over 95% of naive TCR sequences, so much steeper abundance distributions were produced than in memory subsets. Each clonotype was defined as a single alpha or beta chain sequence rather than as a paired alpha/beta receptor. A power law was followed by TCR abundance, with an exponent that differed between naive and memory subsets but was consistent across the three individuals. In both CD4 and CD8 cells, a rise in Gini index and a fall in Shannon and inverse Simpson diversity were observed from naive through CM, EM and EMRA. RNA-based TCR counts may be affected by expression changes linked to T cell activation and differentiation. The repertoire findings for the naive and memory subsets could not be validated against a ground truth because none was available.

V loses 4 bases, J loses 5 bases, and the germline ends lie 15 bases apart. CDR1 and CDR2, looked up from the germline V gene, are SGDLS and YYNGEE. The CDR3 covers 15 residues, taking in both the cysteine and the phenylalanine. CDR3 DNA is the only sequence kept; it has 45 bases, read in frame from the first base. Library creation used UMI-ligation and nested PCR. An equimolar mix of two oligonucleotides covering both TRBC1 and TRBC2 was used as the beta constant-region primer. A single-stranded oligonucleotide bearing the SP2 primer plus a 12-nucleotide UMI was ligated onto the 3' end of the cDNA by T4 RNA ligase 1. Four rounds of PCR were used to amplify ligated cDNA, with nested alpha and beta constant-region primers being used together with the SP2 primer. The ligation reaction was kept at 16 degrees C for roughly 18-24 hours. To avoid over-amplification, PCR2 was usually performed as a SYBR Green qPCR and halted once a predetermined threshold was reached. All purifications after the first were performed with Agencourt AMPure XP magnetic beads. Library amounts were measured by Qubit and library quality was assessed on a TapeStation, where the main peak was expected at around 650 bp. Pooled libraries were sequenced on an Illumina MiSeq with v2 2x251 paired-end kits, typically giving about 0.85-2.3 million reads per sample. Each sample was pooled at around 4.2 nM, and about 5-8% PhiX was included to help cluster recognition. The authors' pipeline ran thus. FASTQ reads processed by Demultiplexor were assigned V and J genes by Decombinator through tag matching that tolerated a single base-pair mismatch. By using UMIs, Collapsinator corrected both sequencing errors and the frequency errors caused by PCR heterogeneity. TCRs were translated and CDR3s were extracted from the conserved cysteine to the FGXG phenylalanine by CDR3Translator, with non-productive sequences being flagged. Gini, Shannon entropy and inverse Simpson indices were calculated on repertoires subsampled to equal numbers of UMI-defined TCRs. Within the linear range, a power law was fitted to clonotype abundance distributions using maximum likelihood. Similar UMI counts, unique TCR numbers and clonal distributions were obtained with the pipeline and with MIGEC on one naive CD8 sample. Repertoires were searched for some 7,000 CMV-associated CDR3 sequences compiled from VDJdb and a published dataset. TCRdb reprocessed the public reads (quality trimming at Q25 with fastp, clone calling with MiXCR) and kept in-frame beta chains. Each entry is one CDR3 protein sequence, shown with its most common DNA and genes. What appears here as the V and J calls and clone size reflects TCRdb's work, not the paper's. A total of some 21,000 distinct CDR3 sequences appear in this sample, approximately 11% of them only once. Around 18% of the sample comes from the top ten.

The specimen sequenced was central memory CD8+ T cells from blood. What this sample's cell subset or site label stands for: central memory, CD45RA- CD27+. The receptor was derived from a human donor in good health. The sequence is built from TRBV9 and TRBJ1-4, with TRBD1 perhaps the D gene, on 6 matching bases. The nucleotide sequence reads TGTGCCAGCAGCCCCTCCGGGACACTAAATGAAAAACTGTTTTTT. The encoded protein is CASSPSGTLNEKLFF.